Sequencing of this T cell receptor beta chain was carried out in a study of cytomegalovirus exposure and HLA in healthy donors (dated by TCRdb to about 2017). General notes on the study: In an earlier analysis of approximately 640 of the donors, 250 to 350 Gb of sequence data and approximately 120 million unique TCR beta sequences from roughly 200 million T cells were reported. High-throughput TCR immunosequencing, statistical association of individual TCRs with disease status, and machine learning were combined to predict cytomegalovirus infection status. HLA typing included class I and class II loci at four-digit resolution. Alongside the repertoire data, information on donor age, sex, ethnicity and CMV serostatus was compiled. Among several hundred genotyped donors of the cohort, an average of approximately 200,000 unique TCR beta nucleotide sequences was sequenced per donor, of which 15% to 20% were non-productive. Among the roughly 400 genotyped donors, about 83% belonged to the genetic ancestry cluster associated with self-reported Caucasian donors. In a later analysis, previously published TCR beta repertoires from hundreds of donors were re-analyzed and high-resolution HLA genotyping was added so that TCR occurrence patterns could be studied. The aim of the study was to test whether cataloging public T cell receptors could identify signatures of past pathogen exposure. A later genetic analysis used genome-wide SNP genotypes for about 60% of the roughly 670 donors, treating that subset as a discovery cohort. In an earlier analysis of 500 to 650 of the donors, high-throughput TCR beta sequencing was used to judge whether each TCR beta V gene segment behaved as functional or pseudogenic. Along with the roughly 700-subject first cohort, a separate validation cohort of over a hundred different subjects was used. Typing coverage varied by locus: roughly 620-640 donors for A, B, C, DRB1 and DQB1; around 560 for DQA1; over 600 for DPA1; fewer than 480 for DPB1. Approximately 330 gigabases of sequencing data and about 92 million unique TCR sequences made up an early release that covered under 750 HLA-typed donors. The study used immunosequencing to profile the T cell repertoires of approximately 630 subjects and linked those repertoires to cytomegalovirus serostatus. A handful of DR-DQ haplotypes were handled as single units for association and clustering because linkage in the cohort was strong. The later analysis used no new phenotypic data to find candidate immune exposures, relying instead on TCR beta sequences and their occurrence across donors. All discovery cohort repertoires had been generated on a single sequencing platform. Here is what the overall study found, with its caveats: A cluster of highly shared sequence variants was judged likely to represent a technical artifact of the sequencing pipeline. Sequencing depth was assumed to be roughly uniform across donors in the presence/absence analyses, though that assumption may not hold. V-gene and J-gene trimming of TCR beta chains was associated with a missense DCLRE1C variant in a later genetic analysis, and the association was replicated in an independent cohort. While some public TCRs were present in many individuals, most TCR sequences turned up only very rarely across donors. According to a later genetic analysis, donors in an Asian-associated ancestry cluster had fewer N-insertions in productive TCRs than the approximately 690-donor mean. The authors suggested that the approach could potentially be extended to other disease states and immunological phenotypes. In an earlier analysis of roughly 500 of the donors, most TCR beta V segments appeared in productive rearrangements about 87% or about 30% of the time, broadly matching IMGT annotations. In a later analysis, most CMV-associated TCR beta chains were found to appear HLA-restricted, with HLA associations seemingly driven largely by CMV exposure. In a later analysis, TCR association rates were found to vary across HLA loci, with the most associated TCRs seen for DRB1 alleles and the fewest for HLA-C alleles. The earlier analysis of 587 of the donors excluded 15 to 20 rarely observed V segments, including chromosome 9 orphons, because counts were too low. At a false discovery rate of 0.05, a later analysis linked fewer than 20,000 TCR beta sequences to specific HLA alleles. The 87-base-pair reads could not distinguish some IMGT-functional V segments, including TRBV6-2 and TRBV6-3, so those segments were excluded. A further reported finding was that TCR beta sequences accurately predicted the HLA-A and HLA-B alleles for most subjects in the first cohort. The study gave a list of under 200 TCR beta chains associated with cytomegalovirus. A later analysis reported that several top co-occurrence clusters appeared linked to parvovirus B19, influenza, CMV and Epstein-Barr virus. When HLA alleles, especially DR and DQ, strongly co-occurred, TCR associations were difficult to assign to individual alleles. In a later analysis, HLA-associated TCR beta chains were found to be more clonally expanded and to have lower generation probabilities than equally common non-associated chains. The only immune exposure information available for the cohort was CMV serostatus. Linkage disequilibrium might explain the correlated functional status among segregating V segments, but an unknown experimental factor could not be excluded. The classifier was reported to diagnose cytomegalovirus status with high specificity and sensitivity in both the original and validation cohorts. Because HLA typing was unavailable for some donors at each locus, only the typed subset was used in association tests. A few of the identified cytomegalovirus-associated TCR beta chains were confirmed in vitro to be specific for cytomegalovirus antigens. In this cohort, only TCR beta chains were sequenced, and detectable features were limited by the absence of alpha or paired-chain data.

CDR1 and CDR2 are drawn from the germline V gene: SGHRS, YFSETQ. Including the terminal cysteine and phenylalanine, the CDR3 comprises 15 residues. The CDR3 DNA has 45 bases and is translated from base 1. Germline trimming amounts to 2 bases on V and 1 base on J, with 3 as the count of junction bases outside the gene matches. This clone occurred once. What antigen it recognizes has not been identified. The input lacks base qualities; no much larger clone sits a single base away. The cohort consisted of 650 to 850 healthy bone marrow donors. Cohort members were all nominally healthy when sampled, although unrecorded immune exposures were likely present. The donor tested CMV seronegative and was one of the 352 seronegative cohort members. Every donor gave a peripheral blood sample, and the peripheral blood mononuclear cells from that sample were used for TCR beta sequencing. The Qiagen DNeasy Blood Extraction Kit was used to extract genomic DNA from the blood cell samples.

The method was the immunoSEQ multiplex PCR assay. A mixture of 60 forward primers for TCR Vbeta segments and 13 reverse primers for TCR Jbeta segments was used in the multiplex PCR. A multiplex PCR assay on genomic DNA amplified the CDR3 region of rearranged TCR beta genes. On the Illumina HiSeq System, the amplified TCR beta libraries were sequenced as 87-base-pair reads. The authors processed their data as follows. A later analysis tallied tens of millions of unique TCR beta chains across the approximately 670 repertoires, and some 12 million of those chains were shared by two or more donors. Raw reads were error-corrected and collapsed into unique sequences by a nearest-neighbor algorithm in which closely related sequences were merged to remove PCR and sequencing errors. CDR3 sequences were aligned to IMGT reference sequences to assign V, D and J gene segments. For a sequence to be retained, a match of at least six nucleotides to both a V gene segment and a J gene segment was required. A rearrangement counted as productive if the CDR3 had no stop codons and remained in frame with V and J, and every other rearrangement counted as non-productive. CDR3 was defined according to IMGT convention as the region running from the second conserved V-encoded cysteine to the conserved J-encoded phenylalanine. The earlier analysis of a few hundred of the donors excluded any sequence lacking an unambiguous match to a single V gene segment. In an earlier analysis of several hundred of the donors, V segments were called functional above 56.7% productive rearrangements and were called segregating when the between-donor standard deviation exceeded 5%. A statistical classification framework was built to diagnose cytomegalovirus status from the catalog of TCR beta chain sequences. A later analysis assigned V and J genes by comparing TCR nucleotide sequences with IMGT/GENE-DB human TR gene sequences. The TCRdist pipeline was used in a later analysis to assign CDR3 sequences and most-parsimonious VDJ recombination scenarios. In a later analysis, each TCR beta chain was defined by its CDR3 amino acid sequence together with its V-gene family, and reads without a unique V-gene family were excluded. To address suspected cross-contamination and a sequencing artifact, a later analysis removed a few hundred highly shared, low-generation-probability nucleotide sequences. A later analysis calculated a clonal expansion index for each public chain from normalized within-repertoire ranks of inferred template counts. In a later analysis, generation probabilities were computed using a VDJ recombination model fitted to out-of-frame rearrangements, and the results were checked against IGoR. Hypergeometric tests were used in a later analysis to score TCR-TCR, TCR-HLA and TCR-CMV co-occurrence, with a repertoire-size bias correction applied to the TCR pairs. False discovery rates were estimated in a later analysis by permuting HLA or CMV assignments 20 times. In a later analysis, co-occurring TCRs were grouped with DBSCAN, and TCRdist sequence similarity was added when clustering was performed within HLA-allele-positive subsets. Repertoires with fewer than 30,000 or more than 120,000 public chains were left out of co-occurrence clustering, as were five repertoires with anomalous nucleotide sharing. TCRdb limited this immuneACCESS table to in-frame rearrangements with V and J called. A share of clones is missing; checked studies link under half to unresolved V genes, and the rest is unexplained. V, J and clone size were drawn from that table, and D and trimming were deduced from the DNA. In all, the sample holds 120,000 or so clones, and 81% of those were seen once. In total, the top ten clones hold approximately 2.2% of the sample.

The rearrangement combines TRBV5-1 with TRBJ2-3; 8 nucleotides in the junction match TRBD2. The TCR sequence derives from a woman between 40 and 55 years old in good health and CMV-seronegative. What was sequenced was PBMCs. The CDR3 protein sequence reads: CASSFPGGGTDTQYF. The nucleotide sequence reads as follows: TGCGCCAGCAGCTTTCCGGGGGGGGGCACAGATACGCAGTATTTT.